The 5 T cell receptor beta chains below all came from one sample that was sequenced in a study of Ad26.COV2.S vaccination and SARS-CoV-2 variants. Sequencing was performed with immunoSEQ multiplex PCR; in TCRdb, only in-frame clones are kept and a portion is missing. The data hold hundreds of thousands of clones, with roughly 90% observed a single time. The treatment denotes: roughly 20 received Ad26.COV2.S at low or high dose, single or two shots; about 5 received placebo; per-sample allocation not given. Day 63 after the first vaccine or placebo injection was the time point for sampling. The material sequenced was peripheral blood, taken in a trial of Ad26.COV2.S vaccine versus placebo. All receptors derive from a person aged 18 to 59 who received the Ad26.COV2.S COVID-19 vaccine or a placebo.

This rearrangement joins TRBV5-6 to TRBJ1-2; TRBD1 aligns across 10 bases. Looked up from germline, CDR1 is SGHDT and CDR2 is YYEEEE. V trimming: 4 bases; J trimming: 7 bases; junction bases outside the gene matches: 7. The CDR3 sequence is 14 residues long. Written as DNA, the CDR3 is TGTGCCAGCAGCGCATTCGACAGGGGGCTTGGCTACACCTTC. Translating gives CASSAFDRGLGYTF.

This chain connects TRBV19 to TRBJ2-3, with 11 bases that match TRBD2. Per the germline V gene, CDR1 is LNHDA and CDR2 is SQIVND (reference sequence). The CDR3 is 14 amino acids. The J segment lost 5 bases and the V segment lost 5 bases, leaving 3 bases of the junction unmatched. The DNA for the CDR3 is TGTGCCAGTAGTGTGGGGACTAGCGGAGATACGCAGTATTTT. Protein sequence: CASSVGTSGDTQYF.

V gene TRBV19 combines with J gene TRBJ2-7, with D possibly being TRBD1 (6 bases). V lost 5 bases and J 2 bases, leaving 10 bases between the germline ends. Germline CDR1 LNHDA, CDR2 SQIVND (reference sequence). The CDR3 is 13 amino acids. The CDR3 nucleotides read TGTGCCAGTAGTCCGGACAGAGCCTACGAGCAGTACTTC. Translated, it gives CASSPDRAYEQYF.

The chain carries TRBV14 and TRBJ2-4, with TRBD2 matching over 11 bases. The CDR3 covers 17 residues. The junction had 10 bases not matched to a gene; V was cut back by 6 bases and J by 3 bases. Germline V CDR1 and CDR2: SGHDN, FVKESK. The CDR3 reads CASSLAGTSGHKNIQYF. Written as DNA, the CDR3 is TGTGCCAGCAGTCTCGCCGGGACTAGCGGCCACAAAAACATTCAGTACTTC.

The chain employs TRBV6-5 and TRBJ1-6, with a tentative D call TRBD1 (6 bases). Germline CDR1 reads MNHEY; CDR2 reads SVGAGI. With 2 bases removed from V and 7 bases from J, the gap between germline ends came to 12 bases. There are 15 residues in the CDR3. CDR3 loop: CASSYVQGPNSPLHF. The CDR3 DNA reads TGTGCCAGCAGTTACGTACAGGGCCCAAATTCACCCCTCCACTTT.